The present TCR beta chain was sequenced within a study of blood T cell repertoires in COVID-19. Original data processing: For nucleated cells, counts were estimated from reference gene primer amplification. TCRdb keeps only in-frame clones here, not all; method: immunoSEQ multiplex PCR. From that table come the V and J calls and clone size; the DNA was used to work out D and trimming. In the table there are some 70,000 clones, 76% of which are singletons. J gave up 2 bases and V 4 bases, and 5 bases lay outside the gene matches. Germline CDR1 reads MDHEN; CDR2 reads SYDVKM. The CDR3 spans 16 residues.

The sequence derives from a man aged 60 to 69 with COVID-19, enrolled during active disease. Sample: peripheral blood. The chain has TRBV28 and TRBJ2-3; 11 bases line up with TRBD2. The CDR3 reads CASSSLAGGVTDTQYF. The CDR3 DNA reads as TGTGCCAGCAGTTCGCTAGCGGGGGGCGTCACAGATACGCAGTATTTT.